The following is a T cell receptor beta chain sequence with its context. This specimen comes from a study of blood T cell repertoires in COVID-19. Study as a whole: Acute-phase and convalescent COVID-19 samples originated in the United States, Italy and Spain. Sample material is recorded as cDNA or gDNA derived from T cells, B-cell-depleted T cells, or PBMCs.

With 7 bases removed from V and 5 bases from J, the gap between germline ends came to 18 bases. This CDR3 contains 14 residues. Germline V CDR1 and CDR2: SNHLY, FYNNEI. In the study's own analysis: Amplifying reference gene primers gave estimates of nucleated cell counts. TCRdb's table, derived via immunoSEQ multiplex PCR, lists solely in-frame clones and lacks some. The V and J calls and clone size come from that table; D and trimming were worked out from the DNA. The table lists under 150,000 clones, 65% to 85% of them singletons. This TCR was sampled from a man aged 50-59 years with active or convalescent COVID-19. The sequenced sample consisted of peripheral blood. The chain carries TRBV2 and TRBJ2-7, with a tentative D call TRBD1 (7 bases). The DNA for the CDR3 is TGTGCCAGCACCACGCCAGGGGGGTTCGACGAGCAGTACTTC. The encoded protein is CASTTPGGFDEQYF.